The present entry profiles one T cell receptor beta chain with its context. The antigen remains undetermined. This specimen comes from a study of shared clonotypes between healthy human individuals. Those who donated, Caucasian adults without exception, all lived in Nashville, Tennessee. Study observations and caveats: Among non-shared clonotypes, generation probabilities were lower than among those shared by all four donors. Only a few donors were included, so the genetic and exposure-history diversity represented was limited.

Clones were sequenced by immunoSEQ multiplex PCR, and TCRdb holds only the in-frame ones, with some missing. The sample yields roughly 1,500,000 clones, around 98.5% seen once. The germline CDR1 and CDR2 sequences are SEHNR and FQNEAQ (reference sequence). The CDR3 is 14 amino acids. Trimming removed 3 bases at V and 2 bases at J, with 9 bases between. The sample was naive CD4+ T cells sorted from blood. Subset noted: CD45RA+ positively selected. The V call is TRBV7-9, the J call TRBJ2-3; TRBD2 might be the D (5 bases). This clonotype originated in a man under 40 in good health. CDR3 DNA sequence: TGTGCCAGCAGCTTTGAGGGTGACACAGATACGCAGTATTTT. It codes for CASSFEGDTDTQYF.